This T cell receptor (beta chain) was sequenced in a study of blood T cells in healthy people across ages. Combining a sample-barcoded 5' primer with a J-beta primer mix, a second PCR ran for roughly 6 to 11 cycles. MiXCR, run by TCRdb on the 5' RACE reads, gives a single entry per CDR3 protein. The data contain about 720,000 distinct CDR3 sequences, 22% of them singletons. The V and J ends lost 7 bases and 3 bases respectively, with 19 bases between them. CDR1 is MNHEY, CDR2 SVGEGT, per germline. This CDR3 spans 15 amino acids. The V gene is TRBV6-2 or TRBV6-3, the J gene TRBJ2-7; D is possibly TRBD2 (6 bases). Specimen: blood. The sequence was collected from a man in his sixties or seventies in good health. The CDR3 loop reads CASTDLAGLHYEQYF. In DNA form, the CDR3 reads TGTGCCAGCACCGACCTGGCGGGACTTCACTACGAGCAGTACTTC.